Presented here are 27 T cell receptor beta chains from one specimen sequenced in a study of T cells in Graves' hyperthyroidism and ophthalmopathy. RNA transcripts were the template for amplifying TCR beta CDR3 regions. HTBI primers were the set used in a first-round RT-PCR of the TCR CDR3. One entry per CDR3 protein, called by TCRdb with MiXCR from the multiplex PCR reads. The sample carries approximately 400,000 distinct CDR3 sequences, roughly 20% recorded once. The sequenced material came from blood. These receptors originate from a man between 18 and 29 years old with Graves' ophthalmopathy.

This clonotype showed up many times. The J gene is TRBJ2-1, the V gene TRBV7-9; D remains unclear. V dropped 3 bases and J dropped 8 bases, with 8 bases sitting between them. Germline V lookup: CDR1 SEHNR, CDR2 FQNEAQ (reference sequence). The length of the CDR3 is 12 residues. The CDR3 region has the DNA TGTGCCAGCAGCTTTGCTCCCTATGAGCAGTTCTTC. As protein: CASSFAPYEQFF.

This rearrangement joins TRBV12-3 or TRBV12-4 to TRBJ1-1; TRBD1 is a possible D gene (5 bases). The V gene lost 2 bases and the J gene lost 5 bases, with 15 bases spanning the gap. This CDR3 comprises 15 residues. CDR3 loop: CASSLQRSKGTEAFF. CDR3 nucleotides: TGTGCCAGCAGTTTACAGCGATCCAAGGGGACTGAAGCTTTCTTT.

This clonotype has just a few counts. The chain recombines TRBV7-8 with TRBJ1-2, with TRBD1 identical over 10 bases. The trim removed 1 base at V and 8 bases at J, leaving 10 bases unmatched. CDR3 length equals 16 residues. Per germline, CDR1 SGHVS and CDR2 FQNEAQ. CDR3 sequence: CASSLERTGGFKGYTF. CDR3 sequence (DNA): TGTGCCAGCAGCTTAGAGAGGACAGGGGGGTTTAAGGGCTACACCTTC.

The sample holds a few counts of this clonotype. This rearrangement joins TRBV10-2 to TRBJ2-5; D possibly matches TRBD1 or TRBD2 (6 bases each). The CDR3 sequence is 13 residues long. The V end lost 4 bases, the J end lost 6 bases, and 12 bases lay between the germline ends. CDR1 is WSHSY and CDR2 is SAAADI in the germline V gene. The CDR3 region has the DNA TGCGCCAGCAGTGGTCGGGGGCTTAAGACCCAGTACTTC. Amino acid sequence: CASSGRGLKTQYF.

The rearrangement joins TRBV7-9 to TRBJ1-3; D call uncertain. CDR3 length equals 15 residues. The V gene lost 5 bases and the J gene lost 0 bases, with 11 bases spanning the gap. Germline V lookup: CDR1 SEHNR, CDR2 FQNEAQ (reference sequence). The CDR3 sequence is CASSRLRGSGNTIYF. DNA of the CDR3: TGTGCCAGCAGCCGCCTCCGGGGCTCTGGAAACACCATATATTTT.

The chain links TRBV5-1 to TRBJ1-1; 7 nucleotides line up with TRBD1. Looked up from germline, CDR1 is SGHRS and CDR2 is YFSETQ. J gave up 4 bases and V 5 bases, and 8 bases lay outside the gene matches. The CDR3 is 14 amino acids. The CDR3 DNA follows: TGCGCCAGCAGTCCCGACAGGGTGGGCACTGAAGCTTTCTTT. Residues: CASSPDRVGTEAFF.

This clonotype has a count of ten or more. The chain combines TRBV12-3 or TRBV12-4 with TRBJ2-3; 9 bases align to TRBD2. This CDR3 is built from 18 residues. J gave up 1 base and V 7 bases, and 15 bases lay outside the gene matches. This CDR3 is CASTLLAGGSLGTDTQYF. DNA of the CDR3: TGTGCCAGCACCTTACTGGCGGGGGGGTCCCTTGGCACAGATACGCAGTATTTT.

V usage is TRBV28 and J usage is TRBJ2-7; D might be TRBD1 or TRBD2, each matching 6 bases. Germline assignment: CDR1 MDHEN and CDR2 SYDVKM. The CDR3 sequence is 15 residues long. The V and J ends lost 6 bases and 2 bases respectively, with 17 bases between them. In DNA form, the CDR3 reads TGTGCCAGCAGCCCTGGGGGGCAGGAGGCCTACGAGCAGTACTTC. This sequence encodes CASSPGGQEAYEQYF.

Only a few counts were recorded for this clonotype. The chain's CDR3 is CSARGSENSGNTIYF. CDR3 sequence (DNA): TGCAGTGCTAGAGGAAGCGAAAACTCTGGAAACACCATATATTTT. This rearrangement joins TRBV20-1 to TRBJ1-3; unclear D gene. Germline CDR1 is DFQATT and CDR2 is SNEGSKA (reference sequence). V was clipped by 1 base and J by 0 bases, with 10 bases between them. CDR3 length: 15 amino acids.

The V gene is TRBV13, the J gene TRBJ2-5; D is ambiguous. This CDR3 comprises 14 residues. CDR1 PRHDT and CDR2 FYEKMQ come from the germline V gene (reference sequence). The V and J ends lost 5 bases and 2 bases respectively, with 12 bases between them. This chain's CDR3 is CASSARLDQETQYF. The CDR3, as DNA: TGTGCCAGCAGCGCTCGACTGGATCAAGAGACCCAGTACTTC.

This clonotype was found many times. The rearrangement links TRBV3-1 to TRBJ1-6; a possible D gene is TRBD1 (5 bases). There are 14 residues in the CDR3. CDR1 and CDR2 (germline): LGHDT, YNNKEL (reference sequence). Trimming shortened V by 4 bases and J by 7 bases, and 11 bases separated the two germline ends. As DNA, the CDR3 is TGTGCCAGCAGCCTGGGACTGGGAAATTCACCCCTCCACTTT. Residues: CASSLGLGNSPLHF.

There are many counts of this clonotype. The chain has TRBV7-2 and TRBJ2-7, with TRBD2 identical over 7 bases. The length of the CDR3 is 13 residues. J gave up 3 bases and V 5 bases, and 4 bases lay outside the gene matches. Germline V CDR1 and CDR2: SGHTA, FQGNSA. CDR3 loop: CASSRDYLYEQYF. The DNA for the CDR3 is TGTGCCAGCAGCCGGGACTACCTCTACGAGCAGTACTTC.

This clonotype was seen only a few times. The gene calls are TRBV12-3 or TRBV12-4 and TRBJ1-4; D possibly corresponds to TRBD1 (6 bases). The CDR3 is 13 amino acids. Trimming shortened V by 3 bases and J by 7 bases, and 9 bases separated the two germline ends. As DNA, the CDR3 is TGTGCCAGCAGTTTTGAAGGGGGTGAAAAACTGTTTTTT. This codes for CASSFEGGEKLFF.

The gene calls are TRBV5-1 and TRBJ2-3; 11 nucleotides match TRBD2. Germline V gene data show CDR1 as SGHRS and CDR2 as YFSETQ. With 0 bases clipped from V and 7 bases from J, the junction kept 7 bases outside the gene matches. The CDR3 is made up of 16 amino acids. The DNA for the CDR3 is TGCGCCAGCAGCTTGGAACCGGGACTAGCGGCTAATACGCAGTATTTT. Translating gives CASSLEPGLAANTQYF.

There are a few counts of this clonotype. V is TRBV24-1 and J is TRBJ2-3; 7 bases map to TRBD1. Germline CDR1 reads KGHDR; CDR2 reads SFDVKD. The J segment lost 2 bases and the V segment lost 11 bases, leaving 3 bases of the junction unmatched. The CDR3 length is 12 residues. CDR3 loop: CASGTVTDTQYF. The CDR3 DNA sequence: TGTGCCAGTGGGACAGTCACAGATACGCAGTATTTT.

This clonotype occurred many times. This chain uses TRBV11-3 with TRBJ2-3, with 11 bases lining up with TRBD2. CDR3 length equals 16 residues. Trimming at V came to 5 bases and at J to 2 bases, leaving 6 bases not matched to a gene. Germline CDR1 and CDR2: SGHNT and YENEEA. DNA for the CDR3: TGTGCCAGCAGCCAAGGGACTAGCGGACCCACAGATACGCAGTATTTT. Encoded protein: CASSQGTSGPTDTQYF.

The chain is built from TRBV6-1 and TRBJ1-1; 12 bases map to TRBD1. Trimming took 5 bases from V and 6 from J; bases not matched to a gene: 7. In germline, CDR1 is MNHNS, CDR2 SASEGT. This CDR3 has 15 residues. Written as DNA, the CDR3 is TGTGCCAGCAGTTCCGGGACAGGGGGCATACCTGAAGCTTTCTTT. It specifies CASSSGTGGIPEAFF.

The J gene is TRBJ1-6, the V gene TRBV15; no reliable D call. Germline V lookup: CDR1 LNHNV, CDR2 YYDKDF (reference sequence). The CDR3 has 15 residues. V lost 0 bases, J lost 7 bases, and 10 bases lay in between. The CDR3 DNA reads TGTGCCACCAGCAGAGATTCGGCCGACAATTCACCCCTCCACTTT. This translates into CATSRDSADNSPLHF. The complete variable domain, with remaining parts taken from reference TRBV15 and TRBJ1-6, reads DAMVIQNPRYQVTQFGKPVTLSCSQTLNHNVMYWYQQKSSQAPKLLFHYYDKDFNNEADTPDNFQSRRPNTSFCFLDIRSPGLGDTAMYLCATSRDSADNSPLHFGNGTRLTVT.

The CDR3 loop is CASSLDTRPQHF. In DNA, the CDR3 is TGTGCCAGCAGCCTTGACACACGTCCTCAGCATTTT. The rearrangement joins TRBV7-2 to TRBJ1-5; no firm D call. V was pared by 5 bases and J by 13 bases, with 15 bases between. Germline V gives CDR1 SGHTA, CDR2 FQGNSA. This CDR3 has 12 amino acids. The full variable domain, in which reference TRBV7-2 and TRBJ1-5 provide the parts outside the CDR3, is GAGVSQSPSNKVTEKGKDVELRCDPISGHTALYWYRQSLGQGLEFLIYFQGNSAPDKSGLPSDRFSAERTGGSVSTLTIQRTQQEDSAVYLCASSLDTRPQHFGDGTRLSIL.

This clonotype has a count of ten or more. The rearrangement uses TRBV7-3 and TRBJ2-2; TRBD2 matches at 10 bases. Trimming took 1 base from V and 7 from J; bases not matched to a gene: 12. Germline V lookup: CDR1 SGHTA, CDR2 FQGTGA. CDR3 length equals 18 residues. The CDR3 spells CASSLIRASGGASGELFF. CDR3 coding DNA: TGTGCCAGCAGCTTAATCCGGGCCAGCGGGGGGGCCAGCGGGGAGCTGTTTTTT.

This clonotype was detected ten times or more. The CDR3 bases are TGCGCCAGCAGCTTGGAAGCAGTTCAGGCGAACACCATATATTTT. This encodes CASSLEAVQANTIYF. J is TRBJ1-3 and V is TRBV5-1; D not certain. Trimming pared 0 bases from V and 7 bases from J, leaving 14 bases between. Germline values: CDR1 SGHRS, CDR2 YFSETQ. The CDR3 is made up of 15 amino acids.

This rearrangement joins TRBV19 to TRBJ1-2; D is unclear. CDR3 length: 15 residues. CDR1 and CDR2 (germline): LNHDA, SQIVND (reference sequence). Trimming cost V 2 bases and J 4 bases, with 14 bases left between them. Here the CDR3 DNA reads TGTGCCAGTAGTATACCAGGATCCCTCTTCTATGGCTACACCTTC. Translation gives CASSIPGSLFYGYTF.

J is TRBJ2-1 and V is TRBV20-1, with TRBD1 matching 8 bases. V was pared by 5 bases and J by 5 bases, with 11 bases of the junction left unmatched. Germline assignment: CDR1 DFQATT and CDR2 SNEGSKA (reference sequence). The CDR3 contains 15 residues. Here the CDR3 reads CSAPSPTGANNEQFF. CDR3 nucleotides: TGCAGTGCTCCCTCCCCGACAGGGGCCAACAATGAGCAGTTCTTC.

This chain connects TRBV28 to TRBJ1-3; 8 nucleotides agree with TRBD1. The CDR3 covers 15 residues. The V gene end was trimmed by 2 bases and the J gene end by 3 bases; junction bases not matched to a gene: 3. The germline CDR1 and CDR2 sequences are MDHEN and SYDVKM. CDR3: CASSLDRGYGNTIYF. The CDR3 DNA is TGTGCCAGCAGTTTAGACAGGGGATATGGAAACACCATATATTTT.

The sample holds a few counts of this clonotype. The chain joins TRBV5-1 to TRBJ2-7; D is undetermined. Trimming removed 7 bases from V and 7 bases from J, with 18 bases in between. Germline V gene data show CDR1 as SGHRS and CDR2 as YFSETQ. This CDR3 comprises 13 residues. The CDR3 is CASLQKRQGEQYF. For the CDR3, the DNA is TGCGCCAGCCTTCAAAAGAGACAAGGAGAGCAGTACTTC.

The chain carries TRBV7-9 and TRBJ2-7, with 13 bases aligning to TRBD2. This CDR3 region has 17 residues. With 5 bases clipped from V and 4 bases from J, the junction kept 11 bases outside the gene matches. Germline-derived CDR1 and CDR2 are SEHNR and FQNEAQ (reference sequence). CDR3 DNA: TGTGCCAGCAGCCAAGGCGGGACTAGCGGGGATCTATACGAGCAGTACTTC. Translating it yields CASSQGGTSGDLYEQYF.

This sequence joins TRBV6-2 or TRBV6-3 and TRBJ2-1, with TRBD2 matching 9 bases. CDR1 is MNHEY, CDR2 SVGEGT, per germline. With 7 bases clipped from V and 9 bases from J, the junction kept 13 bases outside the gene matches. The CDR3 contains 15 residues. The CDR3 nucleotides are TGTGCCAGCAATTTCGCCGGGGGACTAGCCTCTGAGCAGTTCTTC. Amino acids: CASNFAGGLASEQFF.